This TCR beta chain appears in the sequencing data of a study of CD8 T cells in ankylosing spondylitis. CDR3 length: 14 amino acids. CDR1 is MNHNS and CDR2 is SASEGT in the germline V gene. Trimming cost V 5 bases and J 1 base, with 11 bases left between them. As to this clonotype: What it recognizes is unknown.

By quantitative 5'-RACE with molecular barcodes, the TCR beta libraries were made. TCRdb reanalysed the 5' RACE reads using MiXCR and keeps one entry per CDR3 protein. The table has approximately 300,000 distinct CDR3 sequences, less than 25% seen once; the top ten hold 3.5% to 4.5%. Whole-study results and caveats: Disease-linked clones were reportedly significantly enriched in matched ankylosing spondylitis synovial fluid. A TCR beta motif of seven or eight highly homologous variants appeared characteristic of ankylosing spondylitis blood. A subset of motif variants has previously been described in the synovial fluid and blood of reactive arthritis.

This sequence was found in a female donor with ankylosing spondylitis or in good health (not recorded which). The chain links TRBV6-1 to TRBJ2-5; a possible D gene is TRBD2 (6 bases). The sequencing input was blood, either unsorted or a sorted T cell fraction (not recorded which). The DNA for the CDR3 is TGTGCCAGCAGTCGCGGGACTCCCCAAGAGACCCAGTACTTC. Amino acid sequence: CASSRGTPQETQYF.